Described below is a single T cell receptor beta chain sequence and its context. V was clipped by 0 bases and J by 6 bases, with 9 bases between them. The CDR3 contains 14 residues. Germline V lookup: CDR1 SGHKS, CDR2 YYEKEE (reference sequence). The data belong to a study of blood T cell repertoires in COVID-19. Turning to the study itself: The United States, Italy and Spain provided the acute and convalescent COVID-19 samples. T cells, B-cell-depleted T cells, or PBMCs provided the cDNA or gDNA that served as material.

Authors' processing steps: Amplification of reference gene primers was used by the study to estimate nucleated cell counts. TCRdb's copy holds only in-frame clones and misses some; the assay was immunoSEQ multiplex PCR. V, J and clone size were drawn from that table, and D and trimming were deduced from the DNA. This table holds 470,000 or so clones, around 85% found once. The sequencing sample was made of peripheral blood. V and J are TRBV5-5 and TRBJ1-4; D is unresolved. This clonotype was obtained from a human donor in a cohort sampled during active COVID-19. CDR3 bases: TGTGCCAGCAGCTTGGGGTTTAGTGATGAAAAACTGTTTTTT. Residues: CASSLGFSDEKLFF.